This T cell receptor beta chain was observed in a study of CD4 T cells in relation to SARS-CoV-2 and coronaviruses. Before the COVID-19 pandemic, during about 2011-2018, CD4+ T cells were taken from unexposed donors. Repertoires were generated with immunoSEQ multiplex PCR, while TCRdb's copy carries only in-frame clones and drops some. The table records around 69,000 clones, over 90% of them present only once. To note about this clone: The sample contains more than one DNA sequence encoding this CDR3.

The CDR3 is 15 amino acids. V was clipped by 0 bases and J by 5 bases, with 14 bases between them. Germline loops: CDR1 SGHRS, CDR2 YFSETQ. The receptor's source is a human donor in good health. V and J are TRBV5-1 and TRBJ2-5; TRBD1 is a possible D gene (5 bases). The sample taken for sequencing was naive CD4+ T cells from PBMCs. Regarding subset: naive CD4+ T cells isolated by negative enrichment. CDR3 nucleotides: TGCGCCAGCAGCTTGGAGGGGTTGGCGAGTGAGACCCAGTACTTC. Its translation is CASSLEGLASETQYF.